Listed below are T cell receptor beta chains from one sample, sequenced in a study of PD-L1 blockade in urothelial cancer. The method was immunoSEQ multiplex PCR; TCRdb's version includes in-frame clones alone and lacks a portion of them. This table holds 1,800 or so clones, about 35% found once. The sample in question was tumor tissue, obtained before atezolizumab (anti-PD-L1) treatment. These receptors all stem from a man aged 45-65 years with urothelial cancer. Each CDR3 is given with its conserved first and last residue. A D gene is named only where the DNA matches it firmly. Size is omitted from some rows. Given values are once, few, many or a class for expanded clones.

d_call	j_call	v_call	clone_size	cdr3_nt	cdr3_aa
TRBD1	TRBJ1-4	TRBV6-1	few	TGTGCCAGCAGTGAAGGGACAGGGGTTGAAAAACTGTTTTTT	CASSEGTGVEKLFF
TRBD2	TRBJ2-3	TRBV7-6	few	TGTGCCAGCAGCGGAGGGACTAGCGGGAGCGGGCTGTATTTT	CASSGGTSGSGLYF
TRBD1	TRBJ1-5	TRBV6-8	.	TGTGCCAGCAGTAGGACAGGGTCCAATCAGCCCCAGCATTTT	CASSRTGSNQPQHF
.	TRBJ1-4	TRBV6-8	.	TGTGCCAGCAGTGTTCATAAGGGGCCATCAACTAATGAAAAACTGTTTTTT	CASSVHKGPSTNEKLFF
TRBD2	TRBJ2-7	TRBV19	.	TGTGCCAGTAGTATGGGAGGGAAGGGCTACGAGCAGTACTTC	CASSMGGKGYEQYF
TRBD1	TRBJ2-7	TRBV6-8	medium-sized	TGTGCCAGCAGTGATGCCGGATTTTGGGACAGAGACTACGAGCAGTACTTC	CASSDAGFWDRDYEQYF
TRBD2	TRBJ2-5	TRBV7-6	few	TGTGCCAGCAGCCCCCGGATAAAGGCGGGAGGGCGTGTTGAGACCCAGTACTTC	CASSPRIKAGGRVETQYF
TRBD2	TRBJ2-7	TRBV28	few	TGTGCCAGCAGTCCCCTTCTGTCTAGCGGGACCTACGAGCAGTACTTC	CASSPLLSSGTYEQYF
TRBD1	TRBJ1-3	TRBV11-3	.	TGTGCCAGCAGCTCGGACAGGGCCATCGCTGGAAACACCATATATTTT	CASSSDRAIAGNTIYF
.	TRBJ2-1	TRBV9	.	TGTGCCAGCAGGCCTGGGGAGAGTCCCTACAATGAGCAGTTCTTC	CASRPGESPYNEQFF
.	TRBJ1-2	TRBV19	.	TGTGCCAGTAGCATCGGGACGGGCGTAAAACGCTACACCTTC	CASSIGTGVKRYTF
.	TRBJ2-2	TRBV29-1	once	TGCAGCGTTGAAGATCGGGACCAAAACACCGGGGAGCTGTTTTTT	CSVEDRDQNTGELFF
TRBD1	TRBJ1-1	TRBV11-3	.	TGTGCCAGCAGCTCCCTACAGGGGAGAGGTAGCATTGAAGCTTTCTTT	CASSSLQGRGSIEAFF
TRBD1	TRBJ1-5	TRBV18	.	TGTGCCAGCTCACGTGGGACAGGGGCGCACCAGGCCCAGCATTTT	CASSRGTGAHQAQHF
.	TRBJ1-2	TRBV23-1	medium-sized	TGCGCCAGCAGCCAAGATGCCTGGGGGAGAGCGGGCTACACCTTC	CASSQDAWGRAGYTF
.	TRBJ1-3	TRBV5-1	.	TGCGCCAGCAGCTTGGTGGGAAACTCTGGAAACACCATATATTTT	CASSLVGNSGNTIYF
TRBD1	TRBJ2-1	TRBV6-8	few	TGTGCCAGCTGTCCGACAGGGTACAATGAGCAGTTCTTC	CASCPTGYNEQFF
TRBD1	TRBJ1-2	TRBV19	.	TGTGCCAGTAGTATCCGGGACAGCGGCTACACCTTC	CASSIRDSGYTF
.	TRBJ2-7	TRBV29-1	.	TGCAGCGTTGTCTTGGGGGCCGCTTACGAGCAGTACTTC	CSVVLGAAYEQYF
TRBD2	TRBJ2-1	TRBV11-3	.	TGTGCCAGCAGCCTCGGACTAGCGGGAGTTGGTGAGCAGTTCTTC	CASSLGLAGVGEQFF
.	TRBJ2-2	TRBV11-3	few	TGTGCCAGCAGCTTATTACTGGGGACCGGGGAGCTGTTTTTT	CASSLLLGTGELFF
.	TRBJ1-2	TRBV28	.	TGTGCCAGCAGTGATATCGGGACATTGGATGGCTACACCTTC	CASSDIGTLDGYTF
TRBD2	TRBJ2-7	TRBV25-1	.	TGTGCCAGCACCACCGGGACTAGCGGAACCTACGAGCAGTACTTC	CASTTGTSGTYEQYF
.	TRBJ1-5	TRBV4-1	.	TGCGCCAGCAGCTATCACCCAGGGACGGAGAATCAGCCCCAGCATTTT	CASSYHPGTENQPQHF
TRBD2	TRBJ2-3	TRBV11-3	few	TGTGCCAGCAGCTACGTTGGGGGAGGGAGCACAGATACGCAGTATTTT	CASSYVGGGSTDTQYF
.	TRBJ1-5	TRBV18	.	TGTGCCAGCTCACCAAGTCCGGGGAATCAGCCCCAGCATTTT	CASSPSPGNQPQHF
.	TRBJ2-2	TRBV9	medium-sized	TGTGCCAGCAGCGTAGCCAACGAGGGAACCGGGGAGCTGTTTTTT	CASSVANEGTGELFF
.	TRBJ1-4	TRBV6-8	few	TGTGCCAGCAGTTACTCGGGGGGGCGAGGAGAAAAACTGTTTTTT	CASSYSGGRGEKLFF
TRBD2	TRBJ2-2	TRBV9	few	TGTGCCAGCAGCCCGGGACTAGCCAACACCGGGGAGCTGTTTTTT	CASSPGLANTGELFF
.	TRBJ2-3	TRBV18	.	TGTGCCAGCTCAGCTGTTAGCGGTAGCACAGATACGCAGTATTTT	CASSAVSGSTDTQYF
TRBD2	TRBJ2-1	TRBV13	few	TGTGCCAGCACCTTGGGACTAGCGCGAAATGAGCAGTTCTTC	CASTLGLARNEQFF
TRBD1	TRBJ2-3	TRBV19	.	TGTGCCAGTAGGCGACAGGGGGCCGGGTCCACAGATACGCAGTATTTT	CASRRQGAGSTDTQYF
.	TRBJ1-5	TRBV19	.	TGTGCCAGTAGTATGGGGTCCGGTGGAGGCTCTCAGCCCCAGCATTTT	CASSMGSGGGSQPQHF
TRBD2	TRBJ2-3	TRBV7-6	.	TGTGCCAGCAGCCAAGGGCTAGCGGGGAGCCTCACAGATACGCAGTATTTT	CASSQGLAGSLTDTQYF
.	TRBJ1-1	TRBV11-3	.	TGTGCCAGCAGTTCCCGGGACCAAACCACTGAAGCTTTCTTT	CASSSRDQTTEAFF
.	TRBJ1-5	TRBV9	.	TGTGCCAGCTCTCACCGGACAGCGGGCAATCAGCCCCAGCATTTT	CASSHRTAGNQPQHF
TRBD1	TRBJ1-2	TRBV28	few	TGTGCCAGCAGCCTGGTGACAGGGCGAGGAAAGAACTATGGCTACACCTTC	CASSLVTGRGKNYGYTF
TRBD2	TRBJ2-2	TRBV9	medium-sized	TGTGCCAGCAGCCTCACCCCAGGGACTAGCCTTTCCACCGGGGAGCTGTTTTTT	CASSLTPGTSLSTGELFF
.	TRBJ1-4	TRBV30	few	TGTGCCTGGAGTCGGGGGATACGGCGTGAAAAACTGTTTTTT	CAWSRGIRREKLFF
.	TRBJ1-1	TRBV11-3	.	TGTGCCAGCAGCTTAGGACCCCGCACGAACACTGAAGCTTTCTTT	CASSLGPRTNTEAFF
.	TRBJ2-1	TRBV28	.	TGTGCCAGCAGTCTATCAGCCTACAATGAGCAGTTCTTC	CASSLSAYNEQFF
.	TRBJ1-1	TRBV19	.	TGTGCCAGTAGTATAGATCTGCCAGCTGAAGCTTTCTTT	CASSIDLPAEAFF
.	TRBJ1-2	TRBV19	.	TGTGCCAGTAGTTTCTCACGTGGGAATAACTATGGCTACACCTTC	CASSFSRGNNYGYTF
.	TRBJ2-1	TRBV6-8	.	TGTGCCAGCAGTTACGCAGGGTCGGGCTACAATGAGCAGTTCTTC	CASSYAGSGYNEQFF
.	TRBJ1-1	TRBV7-5	medium-sized	TGTGCCAGCAGCTTGGTCAGGGGAGGGGAAACTGAAGCTTTCTTT	CASSLVRGGETEAFF
TRBD1	TRBJ2-7	TRBV6-8	medium-sized	TGTGCCAGCATTCCCTTCGGGACAGGGTCTGACGAGCAGTACTTC	CASIPFGTGSDEQYF
TRBD1	TRBJ1-4	TRBV15	.	TGTGCCACCAGCAGAGAAGGGGACAGCCTTAATGAAAAACTGTTTTTT	CATSREGDSLNEKLFF